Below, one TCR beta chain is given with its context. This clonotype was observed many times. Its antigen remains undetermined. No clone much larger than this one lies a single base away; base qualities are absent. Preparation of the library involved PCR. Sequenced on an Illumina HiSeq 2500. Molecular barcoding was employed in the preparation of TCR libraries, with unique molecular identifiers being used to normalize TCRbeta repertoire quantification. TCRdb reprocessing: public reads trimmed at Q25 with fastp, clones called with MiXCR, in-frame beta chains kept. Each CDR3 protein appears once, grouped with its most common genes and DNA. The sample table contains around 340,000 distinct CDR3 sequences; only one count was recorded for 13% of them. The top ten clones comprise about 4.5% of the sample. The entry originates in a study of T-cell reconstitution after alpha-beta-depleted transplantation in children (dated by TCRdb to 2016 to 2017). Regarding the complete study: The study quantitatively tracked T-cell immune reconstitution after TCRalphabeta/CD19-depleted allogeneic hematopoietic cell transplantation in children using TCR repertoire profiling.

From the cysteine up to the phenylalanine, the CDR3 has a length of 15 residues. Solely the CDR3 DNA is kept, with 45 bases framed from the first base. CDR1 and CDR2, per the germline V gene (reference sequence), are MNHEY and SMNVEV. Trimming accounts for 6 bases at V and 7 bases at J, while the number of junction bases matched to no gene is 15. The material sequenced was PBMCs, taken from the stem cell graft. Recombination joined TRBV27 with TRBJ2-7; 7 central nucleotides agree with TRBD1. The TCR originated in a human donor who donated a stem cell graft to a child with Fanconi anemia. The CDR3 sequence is CASSQTGRYLNEQYF. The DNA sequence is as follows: TGTGCCAGCAGCCAGACAGGGAGATATTTGAATGAGCAGTACTTC.